A selection of T cell receptor beta chains follows, all from one sample in a study of blood T cell repertoires in COVID-19. Clones were read by immunoSEQ multiplex PCR, and TCRdb kept only the in-frame ones, dropping some. Found here are approximately 150,000 clones, 80% to 90% of them singletons; the top ten hold about 2.2%. Sequencing was done on a sample of PBMCs or T cells enriched from blood (not recorded which). These receptors were collected from a man in his forties or fifties with acute COVID-19. The CDR3 runs from the conserved cysteine through the conserved F or W. The order of the fields is J gene, V gene, D gene, clone size, CDR3 protein, CDR3 DNA. The D gene is left open where the match is weak. Rows give clone size only sometimes, using once, few, many, or a class for an expanded clone.

>TRBJ2-3|TRBV9|.|.
CASSVSLVSADTQYF
TGTGCCAGCAGCGTCTCACTAGTATCAGCAGATACGCAGTATTTT
>TRBJ2-1|TRBV3-1/TRBV3-2|.|.
CASSPRTLNNEQFF
TGTGCCAGCAGCCCCAGGACACTCAACAATGAGCAGTTCTTC
>TRBJ1-1|TRBV2|.|.
CASRGGNTEAFF
TGTGCCAGCAGGGGGGGGAACACTGAAGCTTTCTTT
>TRBJ2-3|TRBV29-1|.|.
CSTDSITDTQYF
TGCAGCACCGACTCTATCACAGATACGCAGTATTTT
>TRBJ2-2|TRBV5-1|.|many
CASSSGTPYGELFF
TGCGCCAGCAGCTCCGGGACTCCCTACGGGGAGCTGTTTTTT
>TRBJ1-2|TRBV9|TRBD1|.
CASSLDRGHGYTF
TGTGCCAGCAGCCTGGACAGGGGGCATGGCTACACCTTC
>TRBJ2-2|TRBV6-5|TRBD1|.
CASSYEGQVTGELFF
TGTGCCAGCAGTTACGAGGGACAGGTCACCGGGGAGCTGTTTTTT
>TRBJ1-1|TRBV10-3|TRBD1|.
CAISQGQPNTEAFF
TGTGCCATCAGTCAGGGACAGCCGAACACTGAAGCTTTCTTT
>TRBJ1-1|TRBV7-9|TRBD1|.
CASSLETGSNTEAFF
TGTGCCAGCAGCTTAGAGACAGGGTCGAACACTGAAGCTTTCTTT
>TRBJ2-7|TRBV18|.|.
CASSLTSYEQYF
TGTGCCAGCTCACTCACTTCCTACGAGCAGTACTTC
>TRBJ2-3|TRBV6-5|.|once
CASSYSGVSTDTQYF
TGTGCCAGCAGTTACTCCGGGGTTAGCACAGATACGCAGTATTTT
>TRBJ2-5|TRBV14|TRBD2|.
CASSPLAGDSQETQYF
TGTGCCAGCAGCCCCCTAGCGGGCGACTCCCAAGAGACCCAGTACTTC
>TRBJ2-7|TRBV18|.|.
CASSPLRDSPSYEQYF
TGTGCCAGCTCACCACTTCGGGACTCCCCCTCCTACGAGCAGTACTTC
>TRBJ2-7|TRBV27|TRBD1|.
CASSPRTGTFGEQYF
TGTGCCAGCAGTCCGCGGACAGGGACCTTCGGGGAGCAGTACTTC
>TRBJ2-1|TRBV28|.|.
CASSLISSAYPNNEQFF
TGTGCCAGCAGTTTAATTTCCAGCGCGTACCCAAACAATGAGCAGTTCTTC
>TRBJ2-7|TRBV10-1|.|.
CASSKDLSNMGEQYF
TGCGCCAGCAGTAAGGACTTAAGTAATATGGGGGAGCAGTACTTC
>TRBJ1-2|TRBV19|.|.
CASSIIGTGPYGYTF
TGTGCCAGTAGTATTATAGGCACGGGTCCCTATGGCTACACCTTC
>TRBJ1-2|TRBV5-1|TRBD1|few
CASSFTGENGYTF
TGCGCCAGCAGCTTCACAGGGGAGAATGGCTACACCTTC
>TRBJ2-2|TRBV11-3|TRBD1|.
CASSLRTGGDTGELFF
TGTGCCAGCAGCTTAAGAACAGGGGGCGACACCGGGGAGCTGTTTTTT
>TRBJ2-2|TRBV5-1|.|once
CASSLPLSGTGELFF
TGCGCCAGCAGCTTGCCTCTAAGCGGGACCGGGGAGCTGTTTTTT